Listed here are 4 T cell receptor beta chains from one sample, sequenced in a study of shared clonotypes between healthy human individuals. Data came from immunoSEQ multiplex PCR; TCRdb stores just in-frame clones and leaves some out. The data contain a few million clones, 90% to 95% of them seen just once; the ten biggest clones take up 0.13% to 0.15%. Sequences were obtained from naive CD4+ T cells sorted from blood. Subset in this sample: CD45RA+ positively selected. All receptors come from a man aged 18 to 30 in good health.

The J gene is TRBJ2-3, the V gene TRBV5-1; D might be TRBD1 or TRBD2, each matching 7 bases. Deletions cut 4 bases from V and 3 bases from J, with 12 bases between. The CDR3 has 14 residues. Germline loops: CDR1 SGHRS, CDR2 YFSETQ. CDR3 DNA: TGCGCCAGCAGCCCAGGGGGGGATACAGATACGCAGTATTTT. Translated, it gives CASSPGGDTDTQYF.

In this sample, this clone turned up a few times. The CDR3 DNA reads TGTGCCAGCAGTCACAGGGATTCACCCCTCCACTTT. Translation gives CASSHRDSPLHF. The chain is built from TRBV6-5 and TRBJ1-6; D may be TRBD1 (6 bases). The germline V gene encodes CDR1 MNHEY and CDR2 SVGAGI. V was clipped by 5 bases and J by 8 bases, with 7 bases between them. The CDR3 spans 12 residues.

This clone showed up just once. The rearrangement uses TRBV19 and TRBJ2-2; D call uncertain. Germline V gives CDR1 LNHDA, CDR2 SQIVND (reference sequence). V lost 3 bases and J lost 6, with 5 bases in between. The CDR3 has 12 residues. DNA of the CDR3: TGTGCCAGTAGTATGGCTGCCGGGGAGCTGTTTTTT. Amino acids: CASSMAAGELFF.

The chain combines TRBV7-2 with TRBJ1-1; a weak D match, TRBD1 (5 bases). Germline V gene sequence: CDR1 SGHTA, CDR2 FQGNSA. V was clipped by 0 bases and J by 5 bases, with 13 bases between them. The CDR3 runs to 15 residues. The CDR3 here is CASSLATGRWTEAFF. In nucleotides, the CDR3 is TGTGCCAGCAGCTTAGCTACGGGGCGGTGGACTGAAGCTTTCTTT.